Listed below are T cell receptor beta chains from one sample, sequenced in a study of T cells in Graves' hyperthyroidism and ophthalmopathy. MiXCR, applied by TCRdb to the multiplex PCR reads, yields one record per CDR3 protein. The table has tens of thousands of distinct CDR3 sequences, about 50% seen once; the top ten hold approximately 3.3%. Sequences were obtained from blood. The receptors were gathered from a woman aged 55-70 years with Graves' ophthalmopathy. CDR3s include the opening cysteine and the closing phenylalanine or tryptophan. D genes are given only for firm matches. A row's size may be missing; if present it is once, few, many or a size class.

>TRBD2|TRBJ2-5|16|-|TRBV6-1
TGTGCCAGCAGTGAAGGGACTAGCGGGAGGGAAGAGACCCAGTACTTC
CASSEGTSGREETQYF
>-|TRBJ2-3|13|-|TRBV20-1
TGCAGTGCCAGCAGCGTAGGGTTTGATACGCAGTATTTT
CSASSVGFDTQYF
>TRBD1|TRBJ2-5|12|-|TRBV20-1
TGCAGTGCTTGCCCGGGACAGGGGGCCCAGTACTTC
CSACPGQGAQYF
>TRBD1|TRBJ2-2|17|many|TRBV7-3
TGTGCCAGCAGCCCCCTACCGAGGACAGGGGGGACCGGGGAGCTGTTTTTT
CASSPLPRTGGTGELFF
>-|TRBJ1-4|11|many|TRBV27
TGTGCCAGCAGTTTTGGAGAAAAACTGTTTTTT
CASSFGEKLFF
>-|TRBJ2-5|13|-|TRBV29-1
TGCAGCGTTGAAAAGGCAGCACAAGAGACCCAGTACTTC
CSVEKAAQETQYF
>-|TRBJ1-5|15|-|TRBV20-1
TGCAGTGCTAAGGGACTAGCGGGGGGGGGAGAGACCCAGCATTTT
CSAKGLAGGGETQHF
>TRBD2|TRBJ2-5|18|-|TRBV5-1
TGCGCCAGCAGCTCGAGACTAGCGGGAGGGCCGGGGTTAGAGACCCAGTACTTC
CASSSRLAGGPGLETQYF
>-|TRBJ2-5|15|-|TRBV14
TGTGCCAGCAGCCAAGGCCAGGGGTACCAAGAGACCCAGTACTTC
CASSQGQGYQETQYF
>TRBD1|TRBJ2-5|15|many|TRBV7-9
TGTGCCAGCAGCTTTGGGGACAGGACGAGAGAGACCCAGTACTTC
CASSFGDRTRETQYF
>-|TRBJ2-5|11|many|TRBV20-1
TGCAGTGCTAGAGAAAAGATGGCCCAGTACTTC
CSAREKMAQYF
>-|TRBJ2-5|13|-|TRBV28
TGTGCCAGCACCGGGCGGGACAAAGAGACCCAGTACTTC
CASTGRDKETQYF
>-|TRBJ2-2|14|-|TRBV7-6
TGTGCCAGCAGCTTAGGGACTCACACGGGGGAGCTGTTTTTT
CASSLGTHTGELFF
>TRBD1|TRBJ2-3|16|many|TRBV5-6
TGTGCCAGCAGCTTGGCCGGGACAGTCGGGACAGATACGCAGTATTTT
CASSLAGTVGTDTQYF
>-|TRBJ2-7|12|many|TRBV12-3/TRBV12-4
TGTGCCAGCAGTCGGGACGCAAACGAGCAGTACTTC
CASSRDANEQYF
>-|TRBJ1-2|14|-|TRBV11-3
TGTGCCAGCAGCACCGGACAGCAGATCTCTGGAAACACCTTC
CASSTGQQISGNTF
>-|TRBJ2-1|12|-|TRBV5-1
TGCGCCAGCAGCCAGGCGTATGGTGAGCAGTTCTTC
CASSQAYGEQFF
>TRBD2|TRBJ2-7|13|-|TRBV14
TGTGCCAGCAGCCAAACGGGGGGCTACGAGCAGTACTTC
CASSQTGGYEQYF
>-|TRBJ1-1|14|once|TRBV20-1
TGCAGTGCTATCCCTAGGGACCGCTACCTTGAGGCTTTCTTT
CSAIPRDRYLEAFF
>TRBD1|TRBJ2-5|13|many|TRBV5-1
TGCGCCAGTAGGGACAGGGTTGAAGAGACCCAGTACTTC
CASRDRVEETQYF
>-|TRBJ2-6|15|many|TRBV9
TGTGCCAGCAGCGTAGGAGGCTCTGGGGCCAACGTCCTGACTTTC
CASSVGGSGANVLTF
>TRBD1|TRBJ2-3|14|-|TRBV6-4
TGTGCCAGCAGTGTAGAACAGGGGGCAGATACGCAGTATTTT
CASSVEQGADTQYF
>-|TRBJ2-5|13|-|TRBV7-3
TGTGCCAGCAGCTCAGACCTAGTAAAGACCCCGTACTTC
CASSSDLVKTPYF
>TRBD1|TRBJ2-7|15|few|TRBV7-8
TGTGCCAGCAGCTCTGGACAGGGGTGGGGGTACGAGCAGTACTTC
CASSSGQGWGYEQYF
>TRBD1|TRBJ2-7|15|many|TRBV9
TGTGCCAGCAGCGAAGGGACAGGGGGGATGTACGAGCAGTACTTC
CASSEGTGGMYEQYF
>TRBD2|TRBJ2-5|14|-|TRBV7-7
TGTGCTAGCAGTGCAGCGGGAGGCTGGGAGACCCAGTACTTC
CASSAAGGWETQYF
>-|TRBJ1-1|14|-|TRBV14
TGTGCCAGCAGCCAAGCCGGGATGAACACTGAAGCTTTCTTT
CASSQAGMNTEAFF